The 31 T cell receptor beta chains given below trace back to one sample, sequenced in a study of T cells in localized non-small cell lung cancer. Some clones are missing from TCRdb's copy, which holds only in-frame ones; the method was immunoSEQ multiplex PCR. The table includes 72,000 or so clones, roughly four fifths detected once. The material was peripheral blood, obtained before any cancer treatment. These TCRs come from a female donor over 55 with stage I lung adenocarcinoma.

The rearrangement links TRBV5-1 to TRBJ2-5; D is ambiguous. The CDR3 is made up of 14 amino acids. The V end was cut by 3 bases, the J end by 5 bases, with 14 bases between. Germline V gene data show CDR1 as SGHRS and CDR2 as YFSETQ. CDR3 in amino acids: CASSSRLGTETQYF. The CDR3 DNA sequence: TGCGCCAGCAGCTCACGACTGGGCACGGAGACCCAGTACTTC.

The chain has TRBV6-6 and TRBJ1-5; D might be TRBD1 (6 bases). V was trimmed by 10 bases and J by 3 bases, leaving 22 bases between them. The CDR3 loop spans 16 amino acids. Germline V gives CDR1 MNHNY, CDR2 SVGAGI (reference sequence). The CDR3 DNA is TGTGCCACCCGCGGAGGGACAACCAGCCTCAATCAGCCCCAGCATTTT. Amino acids: CATRGGTTSLNQPQHF.

There are a few counts of this clone. The V gene is TRBV7-9, the J gene TRBJ2-2; D is unclear. The ends were cut back, 3 bases at V and 3 bases at J, with 11 bases in the middle. The CDR3 is 15 residues long. The germline gives CDR1 SEHNR, CDR2 FQNEAQ (reference sequence). The CDR3 bases are TGTGCCAGCAGCTTGGGTGGACGTTACACCGGGGAGCTGTTTTTT. It yields the protein CASSLGGRYTGELFF.

J is TRBJ2-5 and V is TRBV19; no clear D gene. Germline-derived CDR1 and CDR2 are LNHDA and SQIVND (reference sequence). The CDR3 spans 14 residues. The germline V and J ends were trimmed by 5 bases and 5 bases, with 15 bases remaining between them. The CDR3 nucleotides read TGTGCCAGTAGTTATGATTCAATTGCGGAGACCCAGTACTTC. Protein product: CASSYDSIAETQYF.

A few counts support this clone. Germline is not matched at one junction end, which may reflect a read error. This chain connects TRBV7-7 to TRBJ2-2; D remains ambiguous. This CDR3 contains 14 residues. Germline values: CDR1 SSHAT, CDR2 FNYEAQ (reference sequence). The CDR3 loop reads CASSLDKNTGELFF. CDR3 nucleotide sequence: TGTGCTAGCAGCCTTGACAAGAACACCGGGGAGCTGTTTTTT.

The chain couples TRBV7-9 to TRBJ1-1; 9 bases fit TRBD1. Germline V gene lookup returns CDR1 SEHNR and CDR2 FQNEAQ (reference sequence). V dropped 5 bases and J dropped 4; count of bases not matched to a gene: 5. The CDR3 sequence is 14 residues long. CDR3 nucleotide sequence: TGTGCCAGCAGCCACCCGACAGGGGGCACTGAAGCTTTCTTT. Translation: CASSHPTGGTEAFF.

The chain has TRBV19 and TRBJ2-1; TRBD1 aligns across 9 bases. The junction had 6 bases not matched to a gene; V was cut back by 0 bases and J by 6 bases. The CDR3 has 16 amino acids. Germline CDR1 LNHDA, CDR2 SQIVND (reference sequence). In DNA, the CDR3 is TGTGCCAGTAGTATAGATCGGGGACAGGGTGCCAATGAGCAGTTCTTC. The encoded protein is CASSIDRGQGANEQFF.

The rearrangement links TRBV5-8 to TRBJ2-2; 11 bases line up with TRBD2. Germline V lookup: CDR1 SGHTS, CDR2 YDEGEE. J was trimmed by 9 bases and V by 0 bases; bases with no gene match: 1. The CDR3 runs to 14 residues. CDR3 in amino acids: CASSLGLAGRELFF. The CDR3 coding sequence is TGTGCCAGCAGCTTGGGACTAGCGGGAAGGGAGCTGTTTTTT.

The chain carries TRBV9 and TRBJ2-1; 9 positions match TRBD2. V was clipped by 4 bases and J by 0 bases; unmatched bases: 11. The germline V gene encodes CDR1 SGDLS and CDR2 YYNGEE. The CDR3 extends over 18 amino acids. In DNA, the CDR3 is TGTGCCAGCAGCCCCCACCTAGCGGGATTGAGCTCCTACAATGAGCAGTTCTTC. Translated: CASSPHLAGLSSYNEQFF. Supplemented by reference TRBV9 and TRBJ2-1, the full variable domain reads DSGVTQTPKHLITATGQRVTLRCSPRSGDLSVYWYQQSLDQGLQFLIQYYNGEERAKGNILERFSAQQFPDLHSELNLSSLELGDSALYFCASSPHLAGLSSYNEQFFGPGTRLTVL.

V usage is TRBV27 and J usage is TRBJ1-1; 9 bases match TRBD1. Germline CDR1 MNHEY, CDR2 SMNVEV (reference sequence). With 0 bases clipped from V and 1 base from J, the junction kept 3 bases outside the gene matches. This CDR3 has 16 amino acids. The CDR3 is CASSLSPGQGNTEAFF. The DNA for the CDR3 is TGTGCCAGCAGTTTATCCCCGGGACAGGGGAACACTGAAGCTTTCTTT.

V usage is TRBV6-5 and J usage is TRBJ1-2, with 9 bases identical to TRBD1. The CDR3 is made up of 14 amino acids. After removal of 4 bases from V and 2 bases from J, the junction contained 2 bases not matched to a gene. The germline gives CDR1 MNHEY, CDR2 SVGAGI. In nucleotides, the CDR3 is TGTGCCAGCAGTTCGGGACAGGGCAACTATGGCTACACCTTC. Protein sequence: CASSSGQGNYGYTF.

The rearrangement joins TRBV19 to TRBJ1-1, with TRBD1 matching over 8 bases. The J segment lost 11 bases and the V segment lost 3 bases, leaving 17 bases of the junction unmatched. Germline CDR1 and CDR2: LNHDA and SQIVND (reference sequence). The CDR3 sequence is 16 residues long. CDR3 coding DNA: TGTGCCAGTAGTATGACAGGGGTTCCATCTCAAGTCACGGCTTTCTTT. Encoded protein: CASSMTGVPSQVTAFF. Full variable domain (rest looked up from reference TRBV19 and TRBJ1-1): DGGITQSPKYLFRKEGQNVTLSCEQNLNHDAMYWYRQDPGQGLRLIYYSQIVNDFQKGDIAEGYSVSREKKESFPLTVTSAQKNPTAFYLCASSMTGVPSQVTAFFGQGTRLTVV.

V and J are TRBV2 and TRBJ1-5, with D perhaps matching TRBD1 (5 bases). V lost 5 bases and J lost 3, with 11 bases in between. Germline CDR1 SNHLY, CDR2 FYNNEI. This CDR3 spans 14 amino acids. CDR3 sequence reads: CASSLGGTNQPQHF. The DNA for the CDR3 is TGTGCCAGCAGTCTGGGGGGGACCAATCAGCCCCAGCATTTT.

This rearrangement joins TRBV6-5 to TRBJ1-2, with unresolved D. V shed 4 bases and J shed 5 bases, with 8 bases lying between them. Germline V gene data show CDR1 as MNHEY and CDR2 as SVGAGI. CDR3 length: 12 residues. CDR3 loop: CASSSGRYGYTF. Written as DNA, the CDR3 is TGTGCCAGCAGTTCCGGGAGGTATGGCTACACCTTC.

The chain joins TRBV19 to TRBJ2-3; 7 bases map to TRBD1. CDR1 and CDR2 from the germline V gene are LNHDA and SQIVND (reference sequence). The V segment lost 10 bases and the J segment 2 bases; nucleotides outside the gene matches: 15. The CDR3 spans 16 residues. The CDR3 reads CAISRTGRGDTDTQYF. The CDR3 nucleotides read TGTGCCATCTCCCGGACAGGCCGGGGTGACACAGATACGCAGTATTTT.

This clone was observed a single time. The chain is built from TRBV6-5 and TRBJ2-2; the match to TRBD2 covers 11 bases. The J segment lost 3 bases and the V segment lost 8 bases, leaving 5 bases of the junction unmatched. Germline CDR1 reads MNHEY; CDR2 reads SVGAGI. The length of the CDR3 is 15 residues. CDR3 amino acids: CASARLAGHTGELFF. The CDR3 region has the DNA TGTGCCAGCGCCCGACTAGCGGGGCACACCGGGGAGCTGTTTTTT.

The chain combines TRBV5-6 with TRBJ2-2, with D unresolved. V dropped 2 bases and J dropped 1 base, with 6 bases sitting between them. CDR3 size: 14 residues. Germline loops: CDR1 SGHDT, CDR2 YYEEEE. The CDR3: CASSFTLNTGELFF. CDR3 sequence (DNA): TGTGCCAGCAGCTTCACCCTGAACACCGGGGAGCTGTTTTTT. Supplemented by reference TRBV5-6 and TRBJ2-2, the full variable domain reads DAGVTQSPTHLIKTRGQQVTLRCSPKSGHDTVSWYQQALGQGPQFIFQYYEEEERQRGNFPDRFSGHQFPNYSSELNVNALLLGDSALYLCASSFTLNTGELFFGEGSRLTVL.

This chain joins TRBV11-3 and TRBJ1-1; D is unclear. The V end lost 2 bases, the J end lost 1 base, and 8 bases lay between the germline ends. This CDR3 is built from 14 residues. Germline assignment: CDR1 SGHNT and CDR2 YENEEA. In nucleotides, the CDR3 is TGTGCCAGCAGCTTATATGGGAGGAACACTGAAGCTTTCTTT. Translated, it gives CASSLYGRNTEAFF. The full variable domain, completed using reference TRBV11-3 and TRBJ1-1, is EAGVVQSPRYKIIEKKQPVAFWCNPISGHNTLYWYLQNLGQGPELLIRYENEEAVDDSQLPKDRFSAERLKGVDSTLKIQPAELGDSAVYLCASSLYGRNTEAFFGQGTRLTVV.

This chain joins TRBV4-1 and TRBJ2-7, with no clear D. This CDR3 spans 15 amino acids. Germline CDR1 MGHRA, CDR2 YSYEKL. V was cut by 1 base and J by 3 bases, with 13 bases left in between. CDR3 amino acids: CASSQGPVGIYEQYF. Written as DNA, the CDR3 is TGCGCCAGCAGCCAAGGTCCGGTGGGGATCTACGAGCAGTACTTC.

The chain has TRBV19 and TRBJ1-1, with 8 bases aligning to TRBD1. This CDR3 spans 15 amino acids. Germline CDR1 is LNHDA and CDR2 is SQIVND (reference sequence). Unmatched junction bases numbered 8, after V lost 7 bases and J lost 1 base. The DNA for the CDR3 is TGTGCCAGTACCGACAACAGGGGGAAGAACACTGAAGCTTTCTTT. Translated, it gives CASTDNRGKNTEAFF.

Only a few counts were recorded for this clone. This rearrangement joins TRBV6-1 to TRBJ1-1; possible D gene TRBD1, 6 bases. The CDR3 extends over 14 amino acids. Germline CDR1 and CDR2: MNHNS and SASEGT. V lost 7 bases and J 6 bases, leaving 18 bases between the germline ends. CDR3 amino acids: CASIVEGGFPEAFF. DNA for the CDR3: TGTGCCAGCATCGTCGAGGGGGGGTTCCCTGAAGCTTTCTTT.

CDR3 coding DNA: TGCGCCAGCAGCTCCGAAACCCGGACGTTCCACAATGAGCAGTTCTTC. Amino acid sequence: CASSSETRTFHNEQFF. The rearrangement uses TRBV5-1 and TRBJ2-1; no definite D call. CDR3 size: 16 residues. Germline V CDR1 and CDR2: SGHRS, YFSETQ. Trimming took off 3 bases at V and 5 bases at J, with 18 bases between the two ends.

This clone was picked up a small number of times. The chain links TRBV1 to TRBJ2-2; the table assigns TRBD1, which was not confirmed against the DNA. TRBV1 is reported as a pseudogene. The CDR3 length is 14 residues. The CDR3 here is CTICPLGADGELFF. The CDR3 DNA is TGCACCATCTGCCCTCTGGGGGCTGACGGGGAGCTGTTTTTT.

This chain links TRBV5-1 with TRBJ2-5; 9 bases align to TRBD1. The J call may be mistaken, given a closer DNA end match to TRBJ2-7. The CDR3 runs to 13 residues. The V gene's germline CDR1 is SGHRS and CDR2 YFSETQ. The CDR3: CASSQDRGYEQYF. The CDR3 DNA follows: TGCGCCAGCAGCCAGGACAGGGGTTACGAGCAGTACTTC.

This chain connects TRBV5-5 to TRBJ2-7; possible D gene TRBD1, 6 bases. Germline V gene sequence: CDR1 SGHKS, CDR2 YYEKEE (reference sequence). V lost 2 bases to trimming and J lost 4 bases, with 13 bases between them. This CDR3 contains 14 residues. The CDR3 DNA sequence: TGTGCCAGCAGCTTCGACAGGATCCTTTACGAGCAGTACTTC. This encodes CASSFDRILYEQYF.

This clone was counted once. The rearrangement uses TRBV5-1 and TRBJ2-7; 12 bases fit TRBD1. The CDR3 length is 15 residues. The germline gives CDR1 SGHRS, CDR2 YFSETQ. Trimming removed 0 bases from V and 9 bases from J; junction bases left unmatched: 7. The CDR3 DNA reads as TGCGCCAGCAGCTTGGCCTCCGGGACAGGGGGCGGGCAGTACTTC. Amino acids: CASSLASGTGGGQYF. Looking up the rest from reference TRBV5-1 and TRBJ2-7 gives the full variable domain: KAGVTQTPRYLIKTRGQQVTLSCSPISGHRSVSWYQQTPGQGLQFLFEYFSETQRNKGNFPGRFSGRQFSNSRSEMNVSTLELGDSALYLCASSLASGTGGGQYFGPGTRLTVT.

This chain uses TRBV7-3 with TRBJ2-1; 11 positions agree with TRBD2. V lost 3 bases and J lost 9; bases outside the gene matches: 7. Germline V gives CDR1 SGHTA, CDR2 FQGTGA. The length of the CDR3 is 15 residues. The CDR3 DNA is TGTGCCAGCAGCTTCCTAGCGGGAGGCCACAGTGAGCAGTTCTTC. Residues: CASSFLAGGHSEQFF.

The rearrangement uses TRBV11-3 and TRBJ1-4, with D unresolved. The CDR3 runs to 13 residues. Trimming removed 4 bases from V and 4 bases from J, with 7 bases in between. CDR1 and CDR2 (germline): SGHNT, YENEEA. The chain's CDR3 is CASSSGLNEKLFF. In DNA form, the CDR3 reads TGTGCCAGCAGCTCGGGTCTTAATGAAAAACTGTTTTTT.

J is TRBJ1-2 and V is TRBV19; D is uncertain. V lost 8 bases and J lost 1, with 5 bases in between. This CDR3 is built from 11 residues. Germline CDR1 reads LNHDA; CDR2 reads SQIVND (reference sequence). CDR3 DNA: TGTGCCAGTCAGAATAACTATGGCTACACCTTC. It is translated as CASQNNYGYTF.

This chain connects TRBV27 to TRBJ1-2; D is uncertain. Germline-derived CDR1 and CDR2 are MNHEY and SMNVEV (reference sequence). V lost 8 bases and J lost 2, with 9 bases in between. The CDR3 extends over 12 amino acids. CDR3 protein: CASGPRNYGYTF. For the CDR3, the DNA is TGTGCCAGCGGCCCTCGCAACTATGGCTACACCTTC.

The J gene is TRBJ2-5, the V gene TRBV9; D may be TRBD2 (5 bases). Trimming took 0 bases from V and 9 from J, leaving 12 bases between them. CDR3 length equals 13 residues. Germline values: CDR1 SGDLS, CDR2 YYNGEE. The CDR3 sequence is CASSVAEDGAQYF. In DNA form, the CDR3 reads TGTGCCAGCAGCGTAGCGGAGGACGGGGCCCAGTACTTC.